The 14 T cell receptor beta chains listed next were all sequenced from one sample in a study of cytomegalovirus exposure and HLA in healthy donors. 13 Jbeta primers and 60 Vbeta primers were used for the PCR. Sequenced by immunoSEQ multiplex PCR; TCRdb stores in-frame clones only, minus some. Of 130,000 to 150,000 clones in the sample, 75% to 85% are singletons; the top ten hold 4.5%. The sequenced sample consisted of PBMCs. Receptors originate from a man aged 35-49 years in good health and CMV-seronegative.

This clone has a single count. V gene TRBV11-2 combines with J gene TRBJ1-1; the match to TRBD1 covers 11 bases. V lost 2 bases and J lost 7; bases outside the gene matches: 6. The CDR3 length is 15 residues. Per the germline V gene, CDR1 is SGHAT and CDR2 is FQNNGV. This CDR3 reads CASSLRGDRGNEAFF. In DNA form, the CDR3 reads TGTGCCAGCAGCTTAAGGGGGGACAGGGGGAATGAAGCTTTCTTT.

The rearrangement joins TRBV28 to TRBJ1-2; the D is unclear. Trimming shortened V by 2 bases and J by 2 bases, and 12 bases separated the two germline ends. The CDR3 runs 15 residues. CDR1 and CDR2 (germline): MDHEN, SYDVKM. CDR3 nucleotides: TGTGCCAGCAGTTTAAATGGAGAGAAGAACTATGGCTACACCTTC. The encoded protein is CASSLNGEKNYGYTF.

The rearrangement uses TRBV11-1 and TRBJ2-7, with a tentative D call TRBD2 (6 bases). Germline loops: CDR1 SGHAT, CDR2 FQDESV (reference sequence). The length of the CDR3 is 15 residues. The V end lost 1 base, the J end lost 2 bases, and 12 bases lay between the germline ends. The CDR3 nucleotides are TGTGCCAGCAGCTTAGTGGGTAGCGGCGCCTACGAGCAGTACTTC. Encoded protein: CASSLVGSGAYEQYF.

This clone has a single count. The chain has TRBV19 and TRBJ2-7, with D tentatively TRBD1 (6 bases). Germline CDR1 reads LNHDA; CDR2 reads SQIVND (reference sequence). This CDR3 contains 14 residues. V dropped 4 bases and J dropped 5 bases, with 15 bases sitting between them. The CDR3 reads CASSRQDPPHEQYF. The CDR3 nucleotides read TGTGCCAGTAGTAGACAGGATCCCCCACACGAGCAGTACTTC.

A few counts support this clone. The V gene is TRBV4-3, the J gene TRBJ1-1; no reliable D call. Deletions cut 1 base from V and 1 base from J, with 7 bases between. The CDR3 covers 14 residues. Germline V gene lookup returns CDR1 LGHNA and CDR2 YSLEER. The CDR3 is CASSQGPGNTEAFF. Here the CDR3 DNA reads TGCGCCAGCAGCCAAGGGCCGGGGAACACTGAAGCTTTCTTT.

The chain employs TRBV7-2 and TRBJ2-3, with a possible D match to TRBD1 (5 bases). Germline values: CDR1 SGHTA, CDR2 FQGNSA. The CDR3 has 15 residues. V lost 4 bases to trimming and J lost 2 bases, with 13 bases between them. CDR3 protein: CASSSSGPVTDTQYF. The CDR3 DNA follows: TGTGCCAGCAGCTCCTCAGGGCCTGTCACAGATACGCAGTATTTT.

The genes are TRBV5-1 and TRBJ2-5; D call uncertain. Trimming cost V 0 bases and J 1 base, with 10 bases left between them. Per the germline V gene, CDR1 is SGHRS and CDR2 is YFSETQ. The length of the CDR3 is 15 residues. This CDR3 is CASSLAPPLQETQYF. The CDR3, as DNA: TGCGCCAGCAGCTTGGCCCCCCCACTCCAAGAGACCCAGTACTTC.

In its sample, this clone was seen once. The chain's CDR3 is CASSLGQGDAGELFF. In DNA form, the CDR3 reads TGTGCCAGCAGCTTAGGCCAGGGGGATGCCGGGGAGCTGTTTTTT. The chain recombines TRBV7-2 with TRBJ2-2; 7 positions match TRBD1. Unmatched junction bases numbered 5, after V lost 1 base and J lost 6 bases. The CDR3 consists of 15 residues. Germline assignment: CDR1 SGHTA and CDR2 FQGNSA.

This chain joins TRBV2 and TRBJ1-6, with 7 bases lining up with TRBD1. The J segment lost 10 bases and the V segment lost 5 bases, leaving 5 bases of the junction unmatched. The CDR3 is made up of 13 amino acids. CDR1 SNHLY and CDR2 FYNNEI come from the germline V gene. The CDR3 DNA reads as TGTGCCAGCAGTCCCCGGGACAGATCACCCCTCCACTTT. Protein product: CASSPRDRSPLHF. The full variable domain, its missing parts supplied by reference TRBV2 and TRBJ1-6, is EPEVTQTPSHQVTQMGQEVILRCVPISNHLYFYWYRQILGQKVEFLVSFYNNEISEKSEIFDDQFSVERPDGSNFTLKIRSTKLEDSAMYFCASSPRDRSPLHFGNGTRLTVT.

The V call is TRBV6-5, the J call TRBJ2-2; possibly TRBD1 for D (6 bases). The CDR3 length is 15 residues. The germline V and J ends were trimmed by 5 bases and 8 bases, with 18 bases remaining between them. Germline loops: CDR1 MNHEY, CDR2 SVGAGI. CDR3 DNA: TGTGCCAGCAGTCCTCGAAACAGGGTATCAGGGGAGCTGTTTTTT. Its translation is CASSPRNRVSGELFF.

The CDR3 DNA reads TGTGCCAGCAGTTACAGGGGGCTCATGAACACTGAAGCTTTCTTT. As protein: CASSYRGLMNTEAFF. The J gene is TRBJ1-1, the V gene TRBV6-5; 7 nucleotides match TRBD1. Germline assignment: CDR1 MNHEY and CDR2 SVGAGI. The trim removed 2 bases at V and 0 bases at J, leaving 3 bases unmatched. This CDR3 contains 15 residues.

The V call is TRBV5-4, the J call TRBJ1-1; D perhaps matches TRBD1 (5 bases). Germline lookup yields CDR1 SGHNT and CDR2 YYREEE (reference sequence). This CDR3 contains 15 residues. The V end was cut by 1 base, the J end by 5 bases, with 15 bases between. In DNA form, the CDR3 reads TGTGCCAGCAGCTTGATAGGAGGGGCAGTTACTGAAGCTTTCTTT. Amino acid sequence: CASSLIGGAVTEAFF.

The rearrangement links TRBV25-1 to TRBJ1-3, with 8 bases that match TRBD1. Germline CDR1 MGHDK, CDR2 SYGVNS. The CDR3 is 17 residues long. J was trimmed by 4 bases and V by 0 bases; bases with no gene match: 8. CDR3 nucleotide sequence: TGTGCCAGCAGTGAATATAGGCGGACAGGGTTCGGAAACACCATATATTTT. Translated, it gives CASSEYRRTGFGNTIYF.

The genes are TRBV13 and TRBJ1-4; TRBD1 might be the D (6 bases). This CDR3 has 14 amino acids. Looked up from germline, CDR1 is PRHDT and CDR2 is FYEKMQ (reference sequence). Trimming stripped 2 bases from V and 7 bases from J, with 11 bases between. The CDR3 loop reads CASSLKQGGEKLFF. CDR3 sequence (DNA): TGTGCCAGCAGCTTAAAACAGGGTGGTGAAAAACTGTTTTTT.